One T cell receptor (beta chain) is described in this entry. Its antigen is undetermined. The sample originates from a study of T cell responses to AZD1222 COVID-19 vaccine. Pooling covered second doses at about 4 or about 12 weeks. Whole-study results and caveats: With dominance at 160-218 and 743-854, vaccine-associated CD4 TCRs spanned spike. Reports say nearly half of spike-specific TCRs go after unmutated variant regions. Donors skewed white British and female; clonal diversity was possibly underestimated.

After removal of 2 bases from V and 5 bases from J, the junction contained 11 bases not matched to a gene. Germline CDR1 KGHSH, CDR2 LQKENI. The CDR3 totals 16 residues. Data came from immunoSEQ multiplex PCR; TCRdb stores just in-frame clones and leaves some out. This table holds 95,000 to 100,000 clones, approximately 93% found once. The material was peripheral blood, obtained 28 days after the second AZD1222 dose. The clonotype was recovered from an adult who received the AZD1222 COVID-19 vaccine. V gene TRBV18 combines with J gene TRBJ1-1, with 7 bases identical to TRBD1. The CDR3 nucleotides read TGTGCCAGCTCACCAGTCTGGGCAGGGGGGCGGACTGAAGCTTTCTTT. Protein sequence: CASSPVWAGGRTEAFF.